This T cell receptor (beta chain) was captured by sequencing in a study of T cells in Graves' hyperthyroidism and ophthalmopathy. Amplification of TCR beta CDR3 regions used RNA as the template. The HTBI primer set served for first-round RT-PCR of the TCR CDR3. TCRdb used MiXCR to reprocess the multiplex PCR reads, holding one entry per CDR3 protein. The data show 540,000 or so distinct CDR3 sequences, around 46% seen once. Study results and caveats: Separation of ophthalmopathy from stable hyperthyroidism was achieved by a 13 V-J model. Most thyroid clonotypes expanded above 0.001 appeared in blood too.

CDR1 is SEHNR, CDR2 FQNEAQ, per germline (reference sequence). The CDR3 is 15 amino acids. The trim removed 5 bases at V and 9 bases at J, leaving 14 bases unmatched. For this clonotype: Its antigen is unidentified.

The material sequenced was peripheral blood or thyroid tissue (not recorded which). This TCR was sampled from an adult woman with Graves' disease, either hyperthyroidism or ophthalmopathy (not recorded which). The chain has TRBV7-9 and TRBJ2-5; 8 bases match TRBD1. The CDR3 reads CASSRTGMANQPQYF. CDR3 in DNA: TGTGCCAGCAGCCGGACAGGGATGGCCAATCAGCCCCAGTACTTC. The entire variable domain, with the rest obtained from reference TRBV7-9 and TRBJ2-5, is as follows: DTGVSQNPRHKITKRGQNVTFRCDPISEHNRLYWYRQTLGQGPEFLTYFQNEAQLEKSRLLSDRFSAERPKGSFSTLEIQRTEQGDSAMYLCASSRTGMANQPQYFGPGTRLLVL.